Here is one TCR beta chain with its context. Its antigen has not been determined. Base qualities are missing; no much larger clone stands one base away. TCR CDR3 regions were amplified from genomic DNA by multiplex PCR using the deep immunoSEQ assay. Extracted genomic DNA from each cell subset was spread evenly across all wells of several immunoSEQ 96-well plates, with each plate serving as a replicate. For sorted subsets, approximately 210 ng of genomic DNA, equivalent to 30,000 or so T cell genomes, went into each replicate PCR. The purified libraries were quantified using a Qubit 3.0 fluorometer, sized with a Bioanalyzer 2100, and then quantified again using the KAPA Library Quantification kit. Every immunoSEQ 96-well plate was sequenced on a separate single-read 150-cycle Illumina NextSeq 550 flow cell. The original methods were these. Because the immunoSEQ output held only junctional sequences and lacked quality scores, the filtering could not match the filtering applied to full-length reads. Sequences were annotated with PyIR, a Python wrapper for IgBLAST v1.9, and V/J genes and CDR3 were assigned using IMGT germline references. Any read was removed if the V/J assignment was weak (E-value above 1e-6), the CDR3 was missing, or the read contained stop codons, out-of-frame junctions, or ambiguous translated residues. V3J clonotypes were defined by identical inferred V gene, J gene, and CDR3 amino acid sequence. To compute the percentage overlap between repertoires, the number of shared unique clonotypes was divided by the size of the smaller repertoire. RTK rarefaction, the Chao1 estimator, and Recon v2.1 estimates of unobserved clonotypes were used to assess repertoire richness. OLGA was used to compute generation probabilities for all TCRbeta clonotypes that the gDNA method yielded from several donors. The clones in this table, taken by TCRdb from immuneACCESS, are in-frame only. Not every clone is retained; where verified, under half of the shortfall comes from an unresolved V gene, and the cause of the rest is unknown. V, J and clone size were drawn from that table, and D and trimming were deduced from the DNA. The sample includes about 190,000 clones, with roughly 70% observed a single time. Of the sample, about 9.4% falls within the top ten clones.

The sample belongs to a study of shared clonotypes between healthy human individuals (TCRdb year 2020). Some background on the complete study: A couple of women and a few men aged 18 to 49 years were included in the cohort. Blood TCR repertoires of several healthy adults were deeply sequenced to estimate repertoire size and the extent of clonotype sharing between individuals. Per donor, three plates each were used for CD4 naive and CD4 memory, two for CD8 naive, and one for CD8 memory. Between about 0.9 and 9 billion PBMCs per donor were obtained by leukapheresis. To increase sequencing depth and limit assay-specific biases, TCR repertoire library preparation and sequencing were carried out by different laboratories using diverse techniques.

Study-level results and caveats: Sharing across a handful of donors was observed for around 5% of naive CD4, over 3% of naive CD8, 2% to 2.5% of memory CD4, and about 0.4% of memory CD8 clonotypes. Based on pairwise subsampling, the degree of clonotype sharing among donors was expected to be affected by sequencing depth. Naive subsets generally had larger estimated clonotype richness than memory subsets. The genetic and exposure-history diversity represented was limited by the small number of donors. Compared with non-shared clonotypes, the clonotypes found in all four sorted-subset donors had higher generation probabilities. Sampling was restricted to blood, and TCR repertoires in tissue are likely to differ from TCR repertoires in blood. Rarefaction of sorted-subset datasets indicated incomplete sequencing despite the large sequencing depth.

Spanning cysteine to phenylalanine, the CDR3 consists of 15 amino acids. This entry keeps only the CDR3 DNA: 45 bases, framed from base 1. CDR1 and CDR2 are drawn from the germline V gene: SNHLY, FYNNEI. Germline trimming: 10 bases from V, 3 bases from J; junction bases outside gene matches: 9. The donors were healthy, HIV-negative adults who had no recently reported acute infections or vaccinations. Only Caucasian adults living in Nashville, Tennessee, USA were represented among the donors. CD4+ T cells were enriched by magnetic negative selection; naive cells were then positively selected on CD45RA, and the negative fraction formed the memory subset. Blood was collected by leukapheresis, and PBMCs were isolated by Ficoll-Histopaque density gradient centrifugation and then cryopreserved in liquid nitrogen vapor phase. Analytical flow cytometry was used to check the purity and quantity of every magnetically sorted T cell population. Genomic DNA was isolated from every sorted fraction and measured by UV absorbance on a Nanodrop 2000c.

This TCR came from a man in his thirties or forties in good health. Sequenced: memory CD4+ T cells sorted from blood. This specimen's cell subset or site label, interpreted: CD45RA-negative fraction. The chain uses TRBV2 and TRBJ2-2; 9 bases in the junction line up with TRBD1. CDR3 reads: CATPGTGIYTGELFF. The base sequence is TGTGCCACCCCTGGGACAGGGATATACACCGGGGAGCTGTTTTTT.